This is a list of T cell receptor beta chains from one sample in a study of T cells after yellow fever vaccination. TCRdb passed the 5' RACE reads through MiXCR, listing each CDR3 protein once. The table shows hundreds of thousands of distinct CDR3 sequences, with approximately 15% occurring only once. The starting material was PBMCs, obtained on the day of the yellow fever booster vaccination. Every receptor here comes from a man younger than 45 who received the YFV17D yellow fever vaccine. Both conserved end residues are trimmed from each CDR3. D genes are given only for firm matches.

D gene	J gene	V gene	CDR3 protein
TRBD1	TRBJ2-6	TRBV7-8	ASSLSGLDRDFVGANVLT
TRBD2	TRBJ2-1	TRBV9	ASSPSPASGNRNEQF
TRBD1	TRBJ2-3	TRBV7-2	ASSGTGGSTDTQY
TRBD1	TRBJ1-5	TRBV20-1	SARKGAGSNQPQH
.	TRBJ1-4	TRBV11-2	ASSSGAEKLF
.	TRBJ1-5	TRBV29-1	SAITGNQPQH
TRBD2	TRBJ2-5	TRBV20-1	CAKGLAGDIGQETQY
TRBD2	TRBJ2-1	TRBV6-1	ASTRASGRNEQF
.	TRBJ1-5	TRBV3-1	ASSQDLSGGGIQPQH
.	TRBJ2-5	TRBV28	ASSLGLHLAQY
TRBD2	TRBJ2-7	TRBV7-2	ASSLKREFGYEQY
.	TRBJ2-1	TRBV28	ASRSPLYNEQF
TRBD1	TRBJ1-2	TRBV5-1	ASSLAGQGSYGYT
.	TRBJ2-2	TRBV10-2	ASSENAGRAGELF
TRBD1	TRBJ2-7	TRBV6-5	ASSYSRQGVYEQY
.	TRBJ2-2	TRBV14	ASSQRGRVMIGELF
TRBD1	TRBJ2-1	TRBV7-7	ASSATGASYNEQF
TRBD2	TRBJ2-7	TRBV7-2	ASSLWGGVSTGEQY
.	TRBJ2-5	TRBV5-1	ASSRDQLETQY
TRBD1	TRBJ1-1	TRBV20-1	SALHTGGTEAF
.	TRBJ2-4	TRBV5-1	ASSSTTRELHIQY
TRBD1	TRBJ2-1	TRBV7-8	ASSLEVGQGYEQF
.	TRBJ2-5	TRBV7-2	ASSLATGRQETQY
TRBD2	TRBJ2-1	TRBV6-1	ASSGLAGVGQF
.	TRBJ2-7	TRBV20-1	SAGGGGSSYEQY
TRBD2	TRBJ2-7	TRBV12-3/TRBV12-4	ASHRTGGRDEQY
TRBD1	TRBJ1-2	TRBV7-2	ASSIPGGQSYGYT
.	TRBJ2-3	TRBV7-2	ASSYQGGSTDTQY
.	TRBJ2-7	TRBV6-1	ASSLTPTTSGTYEQY
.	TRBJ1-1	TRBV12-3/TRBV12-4	ASSPGADYTEAF
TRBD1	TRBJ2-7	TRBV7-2	ASSIRQGGFYEQY
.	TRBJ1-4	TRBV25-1	ASSDYSRFNEKLF
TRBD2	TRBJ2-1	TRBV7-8	ASSLALLTSGYYNEQF
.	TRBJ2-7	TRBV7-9	ASSATRDPRYEQY
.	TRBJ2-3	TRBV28	ASSHGTAPDTQY
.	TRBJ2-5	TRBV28	ASIPQQGETQY
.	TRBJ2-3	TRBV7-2	ASSWAADTQY
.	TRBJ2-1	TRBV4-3	ATKSDRLGGNEQF
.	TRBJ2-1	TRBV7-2	ASRGGGAGTYNEQF
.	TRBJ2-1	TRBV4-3	ASSQARAPSYNEQF
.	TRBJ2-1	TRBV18	ASSPSGTTYNEQF
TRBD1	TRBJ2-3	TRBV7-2	ASSIRTGGMDTQY
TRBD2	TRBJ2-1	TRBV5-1	ASGDLAGEYNEQF
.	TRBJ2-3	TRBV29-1	SVRGIRGTDTQY
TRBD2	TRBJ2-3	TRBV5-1	ASSLAGGPADTQY
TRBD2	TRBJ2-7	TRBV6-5	ASSYSRVAGSSYEQY
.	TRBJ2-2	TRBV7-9	ASSLAWEYTGELF
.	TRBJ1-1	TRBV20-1	SARDHNGNTEAF
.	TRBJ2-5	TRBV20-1	SARTPGETQY
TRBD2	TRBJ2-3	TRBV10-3	AIRENKGLAGVTDTQY
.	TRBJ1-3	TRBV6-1	ASSRDTGNTIY
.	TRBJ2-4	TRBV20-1	SARDREVRGTKNIQY
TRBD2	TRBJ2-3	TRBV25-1	ASSDQAGVGY
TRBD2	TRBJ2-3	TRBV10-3	AISDLAGTDTQY
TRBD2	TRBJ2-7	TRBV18	ASSQSGLLEQY
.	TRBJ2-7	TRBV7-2	ASSLTRGVHEQY
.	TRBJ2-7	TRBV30	AGNSRAREQY
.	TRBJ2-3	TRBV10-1	ASSGGPTDTQY
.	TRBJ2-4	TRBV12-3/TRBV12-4	ASSPFEAKNIQY